A selection of T cell receptor beta chains follows, all from one sample in a study of blood T cell repertoires in COVID-19. Assay used: immunoSEQ multiplex PCR; TCRdb lists only in-frame clones, some missing. The table shows about 360,000 clones, with around nine tenths occurring only once. The sequenced sample was peripheral blood. Every receptor here comes from a woman aged 60-70 years with COVID-19, enrolled during active disease. CDR3s include the opening cysteine and the closing phenylalanine or tryptophan. The D gene is left open where the match is weak.

CDR3 protein: CASSQASGGYEQYF
D gene: TRBD2
V gene: TRBV3-1/TRBV3-2
J gene: TRBJ2-7

CDR3 protein: CASQHRDSYNEQFF
D gene: .
V gene: TRBV2
J gene: TRBJ2-1

CDR3 protein: CASSRSQGSGGETQYF
D gene: .
V gene: TRBV18
J gene: TRBJ2-5

CDR3 protein: CSAWTGGGGSYGYTF
D gene: TRBD1
V gene: TRBV29-1
J gene: TRBJ1-2

CDR3 protein: CASSLAVLAAFTDTQYF
D gene: TRBD2
V gene: TRBV7-2
J gene: TRBJ2-3

CDR3 protein: CASSAGGTGLYGYTF
D gene: .
V gene: TRBV9
J gene: TRBJ1-2

CDR3 protein: CASSLPSWANVLTF
D gene: .
V gene: TRBV2
J gene: TRBJ2-6

CDR3 protein: CSVGEGGNAEAFF
D gene: .
V gene: TRBV29-1
J gene: TRBJ1-1

CDR3 protein: CASSYRGNSNQPQHF
D gene: .
V gene: TRBV6-2/TRBV6-3
J gene: TRBJ1-5

CDR3 protein: CASSYLGRGGTEAFF
D gene: .
V gene: TRBV6-5
J gene: TRBJ1-1

CDR3 protein: CASSSGLAGGQVGNIQYF
D gene: TRBD2
V gene: TRBV3-1/TRBV3-2
J gene: TRBJ2-4

CDR3 protein: CASQFSGGETQYF
D gene: TRBD1
V gene: TRBV12-5
J gene: TRBJ2-5

CDR3 protein: CASSQGLAGVQETQYF
D gene: TRBD2
V gene: TRBV3-1/TRBV3-2
J gene: TRBJ2-5

CDR3 protein: CASSVPDGTGAFLPTIYEQYF
D gene: TRBD1
V gene: TRBV10-1
J gene: TRBJ2-7

CDR3 protein: CASSIAPDSQETQYF
D gene: .
V gene: TRBV5-5
J gene: TRBJ2-5

CDR3 protein: CASSEGGGIYGYTF
D gene: .
V gene: TRBV6-1
J gene: TRBJ1-2

CDR3 protein: CASAPAGSSGYEQYF
D gene: TRBD2
V gene: TRBV4-2
J gene: TRBJ2-7

CDR3 protein: CAWSGTGYEVGYGYTF
D gene: TRBD1
V gene: TRBV30
J gene: TRBJ1-2

CDR3 protein: CASRPPGGSTDTQYF
D gene: .
V gene: TRBV9
J gene: TRBJ2-3

CDR3 protein: CASSLLDRGNQPQHF
D gene: TRBD1
V gene: TRBV4-1
J gene: TRBJ1-5

CDR3 protein: CASSPSLGANVLTF
D gene: .
V gene: TRBV14
J gene: TRBJ2-6

CDR3 protein: CASSLELRGGNEQFF
D gene: TRBD2
V gene: TRBV5-4
J gene: TRBJ2-1

CDR3 protein: CASSPIGADTQYF
D gene: .
V gene: TRBV12-3/TRBV12-4
J gene: TRBJ2-3

CDR3 protein: CASSHGGGYYEQYF
D gene: .
V gene: TRBV3-1/TRBV3-2
J gene: TRBJ2-7

CDR3 protein: CASSLRAAGRTGELFF
D gene: .
V gene: TRBV5-1
J gene: TRBJ2-2

CDR3 protein: CASSLNRYNEQFF
D gene: .
V gene: TRBV5-1
J gene: TRBJ2-1

CDR3 protein: CASSYSNGDTAFF
D gene: .
V gene: TRBV6-6
J gene: TRBJ1-1

CDR3 protein: CASSPPTGYTEAFF
D gene: TRBD1
V gene: TRBV18
J gene: TRBJ1-1

CDR3 protein: CASSLISNYGYTF
D gene: .
V gene: TRBV12-3/TRBV12-4
J gene: TRBJ1-2

CDR3 protein: CASSGIAGGSYNEQFF
D gene: TRBD2
V gene: TRBV19
J gene: TRBJ2-1

CDR3 protein: CASSTRGISYEQYF
D gene: .
V gene: TRBV6-2/TRBV6-3
J gene: TRBJ2-7

CDR3 protein: CASSNRNYGYTF
D gene: .
V gene: TRBV19
J gene: TRBJ1-2

CDR3 protein: CASGLPPRRYGGVYYNEQFF
D gene: TRBD2
V gene: TRBV12-5
J gene: TRBJ2-1

CDR3 protein: CASSLRPSGSEQFF
D gene: TRBD2
V gene: TRBV7-3
J gene: TRBJ2-1

CDR3 protein: CASSQERSGANVLTF
D gene: .
V gene: TRBV4-2
J gene: TRBJ2-6

CDR3 protein: CASSLAETGQVNEQFF
D gene: TRBD1
V gene: TRBV7-2
J gene: TRBJ2-1

CDR3 protein: CASSNTGANEKLFF
D gene: .
V gene: TRBV19
J gene: TRBJ1-4

CDR3 protein: CASSEPRRNTIYF
D gene: .
V gene: TRBV9
J gene: TRBJ1-3

CDR3 protein: CASSSGQFLGYTF
D gene: .
V gene: TRBV11-3
J gene: TRBJ1-2

CDR3 protein: CASSQEYGGTNEKLFF
D gene: .
V gene: TRBV4-3
J gene: TRBJ1-4

CDR3 protein: CASRAGQAFNQPQHF
D gene: TRBD1
V gene: TRBV6-5
J gene: TRBJ1-5

CDR3 protein: CASSLQGENTGELFF
D gene: .
V gene: TRBV18
J gene: TRBJ2-2

CDR3 protein: CASSPGRGNTDTQYF
D gene: .
V gene: TRBV7-3
J gene: TRBJ2-3

CDR3 protein: CASSHSGVNGYTF
D gene: .
V gene: TRBV6-5
J gene: TRBJ1-2

CDR3 protein: CASSFTQNTEAFF
D gene: .
V gene: TRBV19
J gene: TRBJ1-1

CDR3 protein: CAWSPGIQNIQYF
D gene: .
V gene: TRBV30
J gene: TRBJ2-4

CDR3 protein: CASRYSERAGEQFF
D gene: .
V gene: TRBV5-4
J gene: TRBJ2-1

CDR3 protein: CASSPGNQETQYF
D gene: .
V gene: TRBV5-1
J gene: TRBJ2-5

CDR3 protein: CAWTIRGSEKLFF
D gene: .
V gene: TRBV30
J gene: TRBJ1-4

CDR3 protein: CASSSRTGGETQYF
D gene: .
V gene: TRBV5-4
J gene: TRBJ2-5

CDR3 protein: CASSLRGKNIQYF
D gene: .
V gene: TRBV27
J gene: TRBJ2-4

CDR3 protein: CATSDDTSNQPQHF
D gene: .
V gene: TRBV24-1
J gene: TRBJ1-5

CDR3 protein: CAISEDPADTGNTIYF
D gene: .
V gene: TRBV10-3
J gene: TRBJ1-3

CDR3 protein: CASIPTGSNTEAFF
D gene: .
V gene: TRBV19
J gene: TRBJ1-1

CDR3 protein: CASSFWTGGFSGELFF
D gene: TRBD1
V gene: TRBV27
J gene: TRBJ2-2